Shown below are 5 T cell receptor beta chains from a single sample sequenced in a study of precursors of human CD4 cytotoxic T cells. A single record per CDR3 protein comes from TCRdb applying MiXCR to the reads. This table has about 490 distinct CDR3 sequences, approximately 15% appearing once. Bulk UMI-based sequencing covered sorted CD4+ central memory, effector memory, IL-7R-high and IL-7R-negative TEMRA subsets. The sample taken for sequencing was memory CD4+ T cells from blood (PBMCs). The receptors derive from a human donor in good health.

Sample share makes this clonotype large. The V call is TRBV29-1, the J call TRBJ1-4, with 9 positions matching TRBD1. The CDR3 is made up of 14 amino acids. CDR1 is SQVTM, CDR2 ANQGSEA, per germline. The V and J ends lost 6 bases and 5 bases, in that order; junction bases with no gene match: 7. The CDR3 spells CSVAHRGRNEKLFF. In DNA, the CDR3 is TGCAGCGTCGCTCACAGGGGGCGAAATGAAAAACTGTTTTTT.

This clonotype was counted between two and nine times. The chain couples TRBV2 to TRBJ2-1, with D perhaps TRBD2 (6 bases). Germline CDR1 and CDR2: SNHLY and FYNNEI. CDR3 length equals 14 residues. V was trimmed by 4 bases and J by 7 bases, leaving 14 bases between them. The CDR3 nucleotides are TGTGCCAGCAGTGTGGCGGGATGGGTGAATGAGCAGTTCTTC. Residues: CASSVAGWVNEQFF. Filled out from reference TRBV2 and TRBJ2-1, the complete variable domain reads EPEVTQTPSHQVTQMGQEVILRCVPISNHLYFYWYRQILGQKVEFLVSFYNNEISEKSEIFDDQFSVERPDGSNFTLKIRSTKLEDSAMYFCASSVAGWVNEQFFGPGTRLTVL.

The rearrangement joins TRBV4-1 to TRBJ2-1; D is possibly TRBD2 (5 bases). Germline V lookup: CDR1 MGHRA, CDR2 YSYEKL. The CDR3 length is 15 residues. Trimming removed 0 bases at V and 9 bases at J, with 15 bases between. CDR3 coding DNA: TGCGCCAGCAGCCAAGATCCTTCGCGAGGGAGTGAGCAGTTCTTC. Protein: CASSQDPSRGSEQFF.

The gene calls are TRBV29-1 and TRBJ2-3; TRBD2 aligns across 7 bases. V trimming: 2 bases; J trimming: 6 bases; junction bases outside the gene matches: 5. The CDR3 covers 13 residues. CDR1 and CDR2 (germline): SQVTM, ANQGSEA. The CDR3: CSVERAGADTQYF. The CDR3 DNA reads as TGCAGCGTTGAACGGGCGGGAGCGGATACGCAGTATTTT.

This clonotype was picked up a small number of times. The chain combines TRBV11-2 with TRBJ2-7; D possibly corresponds to TRBD2 (5 bases). V was clipped by 6 bases and J by 0 bases, with 12 bases between them. Germline CDR1 is SGHAT and CDR2 is FQNNGV. The CDR3 has 14 residues. The CDR3 region has the DNA TGTGCCAGCAGTATTGGACTTCGCTCCTACGAGCAGTACTTC. Its protein product is CASSIGLRSYEQYF. Drawing the rest from reference TRBV11-2 and TRBJ2-7, the complete variable domain is EAGVAQSPRYKIIEKRQSVAFWCNPISGHATLYWYQQILGQGPKLLIQFQNNGVVDDSQLPKDRFSAERLKGVDSTLKIQPAKLEDSAVYLCASSIGLRSYEQYFGPGTRLTVT.